A selection of T cell receptor beta chains follows, all from one sample in a study of cytomegalovirus exposure and HLA in healthy donors. Some clones are missing from TCRdb's copy, which holds only in-frame ones; the method was immunoSEQ multiplex PCR. The table lists over 40,000 clones, with under 2.5% in the top ten. Sequencing was done on a sample of PBMCs. Receptor source: a woman in her 40s in good health and CMV-seronegative. Each CDR3 is given with its conserved first and last residue. The order of the fields is V gene, J gene, D gene, CDR3 DNA, CDR3 protein. A D gene is named only where the DNA matches it firmly.

TRBV6-5	TRBJ1-2	-	TGTGCCAGCAGTCCGGAGGATGGTGGCTACACCTTC	CASSPEDGGYTF
TRBV19	TRBJ2-3	-	TGTGCCAGTAGTATAGACTCCTACACAGATACGCAGTATTTT	CASSIDSYTDTQYF
TRBV6-5	TRBJ2-7	-	TGTGCCAGCAGCCGAGACTACGAGCAGTACTTC	CASSRDYEQYF
TRBV6-6	TRBJ1-1	-	TGTGCCAGCGGTAGCGGGTTGAACACTGAAGCTTTCTTT	CASGSGLNTEAFF
TRBV5-1	TRBJ1-2	-	TGCGCCAGCAGCTTGGACGGTAACTATGGCTACACCTTC	CASSLDGNYGYTF
TRBV10-3	TRBJ1-5	-	TGTGCCATCAGTGAATTTCCCAACAATCAGCCCCAGCATTTT	CAISEFPNNQPQHF
TRBV5-6	TRBJ1-2	-	TGTGCCAGCAGCTTGGAGACAGATAGCTATGGCTACACCTTC	CASSLETDSYGYTF
TRBV30	TRBJ2-7	TRBD1	TGTGCCTGGAAAGATTCGGTGAGACAGGGGGTCCGGGGGGAGCAGTACTTC	CAWKDSVRQGVRGEQYF
TRBV4-2	TRBJ2-7	-	TGTGCCAGCAGCCAAACTTACGAGCAGTACTTC	CASSQTYEQYF
TRBV6-5	TRBJ2-5	TRBD1	TGTGCCAGAAGTTCTCAGGGGGCCCAGTACTTC	CARSSQGAQYF
TRBV19	TRBJ1-2	-	TGTGCCAGCTCCCTCGGGGTGCGGCCCTATGGCTACACCTTC	CASSLGVRPYGYTF
TRBV7-9	TRBJ2-7	-	TGTGCCAGCAGCGGCGACCACCGGGACTACGAGCAGTACTTC	CASSGDHRDYEQYF
TRBV18	TRBJ2-1	TRBD2	TGTGCCAGCTCACCTCCATCAGCGGGAGGCATCTACAATGAGCAGTTCTTC	CASSPPSAGGIYNEQFF
TRBV6-5	TRBJ1-1	-	TGTGCCAGCAGTTACGCGGGAGTAACTGAAGCTTTCTTT	CASSYAGVTEAFF
TRBV20-1	TRBJ2-1	-	TGCAGCTCAACCCTCCAGAATGAGCAGTTCTTC	CSSTLQNEQFF
TRBV9	TRBJ1-1	-	TGTGCCAGCAGCGTAGTGGGGGGGGGCACTGAAGCTTTCTTT	CASSVVGGGTEAFF
TRBV30	TRBJ2-1	-	TGTGCCTGCCCCGCTGGTCCAGTGGCCTACAATGAGCAGTTCTTC	CACPAGPVAYNEQFF
TRBV6-6	TRBJ1-2	-	TGTGCCAGCAGTCCAGGGGACTATGGCTACACCTTC	CASSPGDYGYTF
TRBV29-1	TRBJ2-3	-	TGCAGCCACCTCCGCGGCACCACAGATACGCAGTATTTT	CSHLRGTTDTQYF
TRBV19	TRBJ1-2	TRBD1	TGTGCCAGTAGTATAGGATACAGGGGGAATGGCTACACCTTC	CASSIGYRGNGYTF
TRBV6-1	TRBJ1-6	-	TGTGCCAGCGGCGGGACCTGGGATTCACCCCTACACTTT	CASGGTWDSPLHF
TRBV7-9	TRBJ1-1	-	TGTGCCAGCAGCTTAGCGACTGAAACTGAAGCTTTCTTT	CASSLATETEAFF
TRBV5-1	TRBJ1-2	TRBD1	TGCGCCAGCAGCAAGAACAGCGGGACAGGGTTCGCCCTGTGGACCTTC	CASSKNSGTGFALWTF
TRBV14	TRBJ1-6	-	TGTGCCAGCAGCCACAACGGGGATTCACCCCTCCACTTT	CASSHNGDSPLHF
TRBV6-4	TRBJ2-2	-	TGTGCCAGCAGTACCCAGGGAGGCACCGGGGAGCTGTTTTTT	CASSTQGGTGELFF
TRBV29-1	TRBJ1-2	TRBD1	TGCAGCGTTGAAAAGGGGGCGAGTGGCTACACCTTC	CSVEKGASGYTF
TRBV4-1	TRBJ1-2	-	TGCGCCAGCAGAAACCCTCCTCGGGGGGGGTCGAACTATGGCTACACCTTC	CASRNPPRGGSNYGYTF
TRBV6-1	TRBJ2-7	-	TGTGCCAGCACAAATGCCTACGAGCAGTACTTC	CASTNAYEQYF
TRBV5-5	TRBJ1-5	TRBD1	TGTGCCAGCAGCCCGGACAGGGGGGAACAGCCCCAGCATTTT	CASSPDRGEQPQHF
TRBV9	TRBJ2-7	-	TGTGCCAGCAGCCCCAGCGCCTACGAGCAGTACTTC	CASSPSAYEQYF
TRBV7-9	TRBJ2-1	-	TGTGCCAGCAGCTTAGCGCTGGGTGGCGGGGTACCCTACAATGAGCAGTTCTTC	CASSLALGGGVPYNEQFF
TRBV19	TRBJ1-2	-	TGTGCCAGTAGTATAGATCATGGAGGGTATGGCTACACCTTC	CASSIDHGGYGYTF
TRBV6-5	TRBJ2-1	TRBD2	TGTGCCAGCAGCCAAAGCGGGGAGGGAGACAATGAGCAGTTCTTC	CASSQSGEGDNEQFF